This entry lists 4 T cell receptor beta chains sequenced from one sample in a study of blood T cell repertoires in COVID-19. Here immunoSEQ multiplex PCR was the method, and the copy in TCRdb shows in-frame clones only, minus some. Of fewer than 250,000 clones listed, 84% are singletons. The sample was PBMCs or T cells enriched from blood (not recorded which). All receptors derive from a woman in her 40s who had recovered from COVID-19.

This chain uses TRBV7-5 with TRBJ2-7; the table's D call, TRBD2, was not checked against the DNA. TRBV7-5 is annotated as a pseudogene. This CDR3 region has 17 residues. The CDR3 loop reads CVRSSQALAGYSYEQYF. The CDR3 DNA is TGTGTCAGAAGCTCCCAAGCGCTAGCGGGATACTCCTACGAGCAGTACTTC.

This clone has just a few counts. The sample has other DNA sequences that encode this CDR3 too. The chain is built from TRBV11-3 and TRBJ2-5, with D tentatively TRBD2 (5 bases). The CDR3 spans 13 residues. The V gene lost 1 base and the J gene lost 5 bases, with 8 bases spanning the gap. Germline CDR1 and CDR2: SGHNT and YENEEA. CDR3 loop: CASSLARGETQYF. As DNA, the CDR3 is TGTGCCAGCAGCTTAGCCAGAGGGGAGACCCAGTACTTC.

The CDR3 sequence is CASKARNTGELFF. DNA of the CDR3: TGTGCCAGCAAAGCTAGGAACACCGGGGAGCTGTTTTTT. V and J are TRBV9 and TRBJ2-2, with D uncertain. The CDR3 totals 13 residues. CDR1 SGDLS and CDR2 YYNGEE come from the germline V gene. Trimming removed 6 bases from V and 1 base from J, with 7 bases in between.

The chain employs TRBV5-5 and TRBJ2-1; 14 bases are shared with TRBD2. The junction had 4 bases not matched to a gene; V was cut back by 1 base and J by 4 bases. The CDR3 loop spans 17 amino acids. The V gene's germline CDR1 is SGHKS and CDR2 YYEKEE (reference sequence). CDR3 residues: CASSLRLAGGGYNEQFF. The CDR3, as DNA: TGTGCCAGCAGCTTGAGACTAGCGGGAGGGGGTTACAATGAGCAGTTCTTC.